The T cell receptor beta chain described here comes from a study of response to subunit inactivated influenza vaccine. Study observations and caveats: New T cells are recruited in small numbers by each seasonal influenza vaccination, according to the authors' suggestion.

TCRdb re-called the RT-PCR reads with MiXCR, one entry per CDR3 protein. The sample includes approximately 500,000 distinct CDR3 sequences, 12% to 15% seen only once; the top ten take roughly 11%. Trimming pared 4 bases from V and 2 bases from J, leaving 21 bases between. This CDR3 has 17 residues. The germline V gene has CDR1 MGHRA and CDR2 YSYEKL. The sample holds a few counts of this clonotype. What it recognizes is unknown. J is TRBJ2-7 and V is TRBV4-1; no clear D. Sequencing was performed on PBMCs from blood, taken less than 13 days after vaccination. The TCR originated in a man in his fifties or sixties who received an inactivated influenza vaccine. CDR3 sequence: CASSLVVAPYFTYEQYF. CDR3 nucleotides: TGCGCCAGCAGCCTTGTGGTGGCGCCGTACTTTACCTACGAGCAGTACTTC.